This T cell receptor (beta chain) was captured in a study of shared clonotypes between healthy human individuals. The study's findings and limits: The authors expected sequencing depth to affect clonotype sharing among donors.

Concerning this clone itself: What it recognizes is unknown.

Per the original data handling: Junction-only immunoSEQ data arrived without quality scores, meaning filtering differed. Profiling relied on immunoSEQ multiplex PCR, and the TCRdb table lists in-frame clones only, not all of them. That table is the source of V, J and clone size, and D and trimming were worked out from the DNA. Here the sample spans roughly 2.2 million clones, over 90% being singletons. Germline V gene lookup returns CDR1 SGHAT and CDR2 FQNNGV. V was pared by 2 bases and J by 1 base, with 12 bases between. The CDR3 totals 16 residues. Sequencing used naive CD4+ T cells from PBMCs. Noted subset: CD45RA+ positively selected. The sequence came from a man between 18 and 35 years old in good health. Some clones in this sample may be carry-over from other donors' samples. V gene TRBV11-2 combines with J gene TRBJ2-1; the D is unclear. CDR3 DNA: TGTGCCAGCAGCTTAACCTCCTTAGTTTCCTACAATGAGCAGTTCTTC. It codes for CASSLTSLVSYNEQFF.